This T cell receptor (beta chain) comes out of a study of blood T cell repertoires in COVID-19. Libraries were prepared by immunoSEQ multiplex PCR; TCRdb keeps only in-frame clonotypes and omits some of them. In the table there are under 140,000 clones, roughly 91% of which are singletons. Germline-derived CDR1 and CDR2 are SGHTA and FQGNSA. The CDR3 contains 15 residues. V was shortened by 3 bases and J by 7 bases, with 15 bases between the two germline ends. The chain is built from TRBV7-2 and TRBJ2-2; D may be TRBD2 (6 bases). Sequenced material: peripheral blood. This TCR was recovered from a woman between 50 and 59 years old with acute or convalescent COVID-19. CDR3 in amino acids: CASSFGAGWFGELFF. CDR3 DNA: TGTGCCAGCAGCTTTGGTGCGGGATGGTTCGGGGAGCTGTTTTTT.